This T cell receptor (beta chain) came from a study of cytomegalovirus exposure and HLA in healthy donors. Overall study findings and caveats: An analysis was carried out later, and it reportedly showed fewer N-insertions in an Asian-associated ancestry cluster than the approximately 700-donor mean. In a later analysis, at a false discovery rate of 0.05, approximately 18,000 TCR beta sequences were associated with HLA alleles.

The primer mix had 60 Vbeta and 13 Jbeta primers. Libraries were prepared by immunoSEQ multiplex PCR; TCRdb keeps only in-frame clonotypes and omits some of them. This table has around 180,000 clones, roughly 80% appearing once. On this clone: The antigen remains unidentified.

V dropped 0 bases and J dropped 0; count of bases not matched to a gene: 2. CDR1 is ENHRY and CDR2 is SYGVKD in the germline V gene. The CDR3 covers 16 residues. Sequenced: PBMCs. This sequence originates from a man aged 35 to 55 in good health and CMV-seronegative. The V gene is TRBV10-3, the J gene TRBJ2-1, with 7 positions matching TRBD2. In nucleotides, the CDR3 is TGTGCCATCAGTGAGTCAGGCGGGAGCTCCTACAATGAGCAGTTCTTC. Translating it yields CAISESGGSSYNEQFF.